The rows below give T cell receptor beta chains drawn from one sample of a study of T cell changes during pregnancy in multiple sclerosis. Sequenced by immunoSEQ multiplex PCR; TCRdb stores in-frame clones only, minus some. Of around 33,000 clones listed, 92% are singletons. The material sequenced was CD4+ T cells from peripheral blood mononuclear cells, taken after pregnancy. These receptors were taken from a female donor with multiple sclerosis, enrolled in a pregnancy study. Both conserved end residues are part of each CDR3. D genes are given only for firm matches. Not all rows give a size; the values are once, few, many and, for expanded clones, a class.

d_gene: TRBD2
v_gene: TRBV5-1
abundance: .
j_gene: TRBJ2-1
CDR3nt: TGCGCCAGCAGCTTTATCGGGACTAGCGGGGTATACAATGAGCAGTTCTTC
CDR3aa: CASSFIGTSGVYNEQFF

d_gene: TRBD1
v_gene: TRBV6-1
abundance: .
j_gene: TRBJ1-2
CDR3nt: TGTGCCAGCAGTGAGAGGACAGGGGATGAAGGCTACACCTTC
CDR3aa: CASSERTGDEGYTF

d_gene: TRBD2
v_gene: TRBV7-2
abundance: .
j_gene: TRBJ2-7
CDR3nt: TGTGCCAGCAGCTTACGCCTAGCGGGGCCTTACGAGCAGTACTTC
CDR3aa: CASSLRLAGPYEQYF

d_gene: .
v_gene: TRBV9
abundance: .
j_gene: TRBJ1-2
CDR3nt: TGTGCCAGCGGTTCCAGGACTTGGGGCTACACCTTC
CDR3aa: CASGSRTWGYTF

d_gene: .
v_gene: TRBV5-1
abundance: .
j_gene: TRBJ2-6
CDR3nt: TGCGCCAGCGTCGACAGATTATCTGGGGCCAACGTCCTGACTTTC
CDR3aa: CASVDRLSGANVLTF

d_gene: .
v_gene: TRBV5-1
abundance: few
j_gene: TRBJ1-2
CDR3nt: TGCGCCAGCAGCTTGAATTCGGCTAACTATGGCTACACCTTC
CDR3aa: CASSLNSANYGYTF

d_gene: .
v_gene: TRBV4-1
abundance: few
j_gene: TRBJ2-3
CDR3nt: TGCGCCAGCAGCCAAGATGTTAGGGGTTGGGATACGCAGTATTTT
CDR3aa: CASSQDVRGWDTQYF

d_gene: TRBD1
v_gene: TRBV6-6
abundance: .
j_gene: TRBJ1-1
CDR3nt: TGTGCCAGCAGTTACTCGGGACAGGGAGGTACTGAAGCTTTCTTT
CDR3aa: CASSYSGQGGTEAFF

d_gene: .
v_gene: TRBV2
abundance: .
j_gene: TRBJ1-4
CDR3nt: TGTGCCAGCAGTGACCTACTTCACAGCCAGCCTTATGAAAAACTGTTTTTT
CDR3aa: CASSDLLHSQPYEKLFF

d_gene: TRBD2
v_gene: TRBV11-1
abundance: once
j_gene: TRBJ2-1
CDR3nt: TGTGCCAGCAGCCTAAACTCCGGGACTAGCGGGACCAATGAGCAGTTCTTC
CDR3aa: CASSLNSGTSGTNEQFF

d_gene: TRBD1
v_gene: TRBV7-6
abundance: .
j_gene: TRBJ1-5
CDR3nt: TGTGCCAGCAGCCAGATAATCGACAGGGCTAATCAGCCCCAGCATTTT
CDR3aa: CASSQIIDRANQPQHF

d_gene: TRBD2
v_gene: TRBV5-4
abundance: .
j_gene: TRBJ2-1
CDR3nt: TGTGCCAGCAGCCGATTGACTAGCGGGGTCTACAATGAGCAGTTCTTC
CDR3aa: CASSRLTSGVYNEQFF

d_gene: .
v_gene: TRBV7-6
abundance: .
j_gene: TRBJ1-5
CDR3nt: TGTGCCAGCAGCTTAGAGGTCAGGGCCAACAATCAGCCCCAGCATTTT
CDR3aa: CASSLEVRANNQPQHF

d_gene: .
v_gene: TRBV19
abundance: .
j_gene: TRBJ1-2
CDR3nt: TGTGCCAGTAGTATTCTCCAGGGGACCTCCAGGACGGGGGGCTACACCTTC
CDR3aa: CASSILQGTSRTGGYTF

d_gene: .
v_gene: TRBV7-9
abundance: .
j_gene: TRBJ1-4
CDR3nt: TGTGCCAGCAGCTCCCGACGGGGAAATGAAAAACTGTTTTTT
CDR3aa: CASSSRRGNEKLFF

d_gene: TRBD1
v_gene: TRBV7-2
abundance: .
j_gene: TRBJ1-5
CDR3nt: TGTGCCAGCAGTTTTGACAGGGGAGTTACGGAGCAGCCCCAGCATTTT
CDR3aa: CASSFDRGVTEQPQHF

d_gene: TRBD2
v_gene: TRBV6-1
abundance: .
j_gene: TRBJ2-5
CDR3nt: TGTGCCAGCCAGATACAGGGACTAGGAGGAGAGACCCAGTACTTC
CDR3aa: CASQIQGLGGETQYF

d_gene: .
v_gene: TRBV19
abundance: .
j_gene: TRBJ1-5
CDR3nt: TGTGCCAGCACTCAGGGGAATCAGCCCCAGCATTTT
CDR3aa: CASTQGNQPQHF

d_gene: .
v_gene: TRBV29-1
abundance: .
j_gene: TRBJ2-7
CDR3nt: TGCAGCGCCCAGGGTAGCTCCTACGAGCAGTACTTC
CDR3aa: CSAQGSSYEQYF

d_gene: .
v_gene: TRBV5-4
abundance: .
j_gene: TRBJ1-2
CDR3nt: TGTGCCAGCAGCTTTTACTCCAACTATGGCTACACCTTC
CDR3aa: CASSFYSNYGYTF

d_gene: .
v_gene: TRBV9
abundance: .
j_gene: TRBJ1-1
CDR3nt: TGTGCCAGCAGCCCACAGGCCATGAACACTGAAGCTTTCTTT
CDR3aa: CASSPQAMNTEAFF

d_gene: TRBD1
v_gene: TRBV27
abundance: .
j_gene: TRBJ2-5
CDR3nt: TGTGCTAGCAGGGACAGAGGTTCGTACCAAGAGACCCAGTACTTC
CDR3aa: CASRDRGSYQETQYF

d_gene: .
v_gene: TRBV5-1
abundance: .
j_gene: TRBJ1-1
CDR3nt: TGCGCCAGCAGCCGGGGGGACACTGAAGCTTTCTTT
CDR3aa: CASSRGDTEAFF

d_gene: .
v_gene: TRBV7-3
abundance: .
j_gene: TRBJ2-7
CDR3nt: TGTGCCAGCAGCTTAGGGGGGGCAGGAGAGCAGTACTTC
CDR3aa: CASSLGGAGEQYF

d_gene: .
v_gene: TRBV25-1
abundance: .
j_gene: TRBJ2-5
CDR3nt: TGTGCCACCCGGACACTTCACCAAGAGACCCAGTACTTC
CDR3aa: CATRTLHQETQYF